A selection of T cell receptor beta chains follows, all from one sample in a study of regulatory T cells in long-lasting Graves disease. TCRdb redid the calling of the multiplex PCR reads with MiXCR, one entry per CDR3 protein. The sample has roughly 400,000 distinct CDR3 sequences, about a fifth seen once. Sequencing used peripheral blood mononuclear cells (PBMCs), obtained when the disease was refractory, from a patient treated with antithyroid drugs. The receptors were sampled from a female donor with Graves disease. Both conserved end residues are part of each CDR3. The D gene is left open where the match is weak. Only some rows state a clone size, as once, few, many or a class for expanded clones.

V	size	D	J	CDR3	DNA
TRBV5-6	once	TRBD2	TRBJ2-7	CASSPPLGGHEQYF	TGTGCCAGCAGCCCTCCGCTGGGAGGGCATGAGCAGTACTTC
TRBV6-1	few	-	TRBJ1-5	CASTLHDSNQPQHF	TGTGCCAGCACCCTTCACGATAGCAATCAGCCCCAGCATTTT
TRBV20-1	many	TRBD1	TRBJ2-7	CSADLPKPGTGIPEQYF	TGCAGTGCCGACCTACCTAAGCCCGGGACAGGAATCCCCGAGCAGTACTTC
TRBV27	many	-	TRBJ1-6	CASRSQGGNSPLHF	TGTGCCAGCAGAAGCCAGGGAGGGAATTCACCCCTCCACTTT
TRBV6-4	many	-	TRBJ2-7	CASSDLGDSYEQYF	TGTGCCAGCAGTGACCTAGGTGATAGCTACGAGCAGTACTTC
TRBV15	many	-	TRBJ1-2	CATSRDTEHGYTF	TGTGCCACCAGCAGAGATACAGAACATGGCTACACCTTC
TRBV19	-	TRBD2	TRBJ2-7	CASSIVAGGFYEQYF	TGTGCCAGTAGTATAGTAGCGGGAGGCTTCTACGAGCAGTACTTC
TRBV7-8	many	TRBD1	TRBJ2-7	CASSSLGTGGEQYF	TGTGCCAGCAGCTCACTGGGGACAGGGGGTGAGCAGTACTTC
TRBV18	many	-	TRBJ2-7	CASSPRGIDEQYF	TGTGCCAGCTCACCACGAGGGATAGACGAGCAGTACTTC
TRBV10-1	few	TRBD2	TRBJ2-3	CASSVTSGSTDTQYF	TGCGCCAGCAGTGTTACTAGCGGGAGTACAGATACGCAGTATTTT
TRBV30	-	TRBD1	TRBJ2-7	CAWGTGGAGEGGREQYF	TGTGCCTGGGGAACAGGGGGCGCGGGAGAGGGGGGCAGAGAGCAGTACTTC
TRBV12-3/TRBV12-4	many	-	TRBJ1-1	CASSEELGVMNTEAFF	TGTGCCAGCAGTGAAGAGTTGGGGGTAATGAACACTGAAGCTTTCTTT
TRBV7-2	-	TRBD2	TRBJ2-5	CASSRLAGGAYPETQYF	TGTGCCAGCAGCCGACTAGCGGGAGGGGCCTATCCAGAGACCCAGTACTTC
TRBV4-2	-	TRBD1	TRBJ1-6	CASSQDRDREANSPLHF	TGTGCCAGCAGCCAGGACCGGGACAGAGAGGCGAATTCACCCCTCCACTTT
TRBV7-2	-	-	TRBJ2-7	CASSLASAGPSYEQYF	TGTGCCAGCAGCTTAGCTTCGGCAGGACCCTCCTACGAGCAGTACTTC
TRBV12-3/TRBV12-4	many	-	TRBJ1-1	CASTLSWGTEAFF	TGTGCCAGCACCTTATCATGGGGGACTGAAGCTTTCTTT
TRBV7-2	-	TRBD2	TRBJ2-1	CASSLARAGRIDNEQFF	TGTGCCAGCAGCTTAGCCCGCGCCGGGAGGATCGACAATGAGCAGTTCTTC
TRBV5-8	-	-	TRBJ2-7	CASSLDFGVIPYEQYF	TGTGCCAGCAGCTTGGACTTCGGGGTAATACCCTACGAGCAGTACTTC
TRBV5-1	-	TRBD2	TRBJ2-2	CASSLLLAGGELFF	TGCGCCAGCAGCTTGCTTCTAGCGGGAGGGGAGCTGTTTTTT
TRBV4-2	-	-	TRBJ2-7	CASSQVADGEQYF	TGTGCCAGCAGCCAAGTCGCCGACGGGGAGCAGTACTTC
TRBV20-1	-	-	TRBJ2-7	CSARAEGEQYF	TGCAGTGCTAGAGCGGAGGGCGAGCAGTACTTC
TRBV20-1	many	-	TRBJ1-5	CSARTGASGQPQHF	TGCAGTGCTAGAACAGGAGCGTCTGGACAGCCCCAGCATTTT
TRBV19	-	TRBD1	TRBJ1-1	CASSDGQGEVTEAFF	TGTGCCAGTAGTGATGGACAGGGCGAGGTCACTGAAGCTTTCTTT
TRBV3-1	many	TRBD2	TRBJ2-7	CASSQVAAGVSYEQYF	TGTGCCAGCAGCCAAGTTGCAGCGGGAGTCTCCTACGAGCAGTACTTC
TRBV20-1	few	TRBD2	TRBJ2-5	CSASPAGGRVNQETQYF	TGCAGTGCTAGCCCAGCTGGCGGGAGAGTCAACCAAGAGACCCAGTACTTC
TRBV6-1	few	TRBD1	TRBJ2-7	CASSLGTGGALYEQYF	TGTGCCAGCAGTCTGGGGACAGGGGGAGCGTTGTACGAGCAGTACTTC
TRBV6-2/TRBV6-3	few	TRBD2	TRBJ2-7	CASKLSGRAYGQYF	TGTGCCAGCAAACTTAGCGGGAGGGCTTATGGGCAGTACTTC
TRBV7-2	many	-	TRBJ2-5	CASSSRGGDRETQYF	TGTGCCAGCAGCTCTAGGGGGGGAGATAGAGAGACCCAGTACTTC
TRBV6-5	many	-	TRBJ1-1	CASSLLLSPNTEAFF	TGTGCCAGCAGTTTGCTTCTGTCCCCGAACACTGAAGCTTTCTTT
TRBV6-1	few	-	TRBJ2-7	CASRGLGRAYEQYF	TGTGCCAGCAGGGGCCTTGGCAGGGCCTACGAGCAGTACTTC
TRBV29-1	-	TRBD1	TRBJ1-5	CSVGIEQGAQPQHF	TGCAGCGTCGGGATTGAACAGGGGGCTCAGCCCCAGCATTTT
TRBV7-2	-	TRBD1	TRBJ1-3	CASSSWTGLSSGNTIYF	TGTGCCAGCAGCTCCTGGACAGGGTTAAGCTCTGGAAACACCATATATTTT
TRBV20-1	few	TRBD1	TRBJ2-7	CSAEWYRGISYEQYF	TGCAGTGCTGAGTGGTACAGGGGAATTTCCTACGAGCAGTACTTC
TRBV2	many	-	TRBJ2-2	CASSEAGPTGTGELFF	TGTGCCAGCAGTGAAGCGGGGCCGACTGGTACCGGGGAGCTGTTTTTT
TRBV7-8	-	TRBD2	TRBJ2-7	CASSQLLAGAPYEQYF	TGTGCCAGCAGCCAATTACTAGCGGGAGCGCCCTACGAGCAGTACTTC
TRBV20-1	few	-	TRBJ2-5	CSAVGVGGETQYF	TGCAGTGCAGTGGGGGTTGGGGGAGAGACCCAGTACTTC
TRBV28	-	-	TRBJ1-1	CASTLGRQKEAFF	TGTGCCAGCACCCTAGGTAGGCAGAAAGAAGCTTTCTTT